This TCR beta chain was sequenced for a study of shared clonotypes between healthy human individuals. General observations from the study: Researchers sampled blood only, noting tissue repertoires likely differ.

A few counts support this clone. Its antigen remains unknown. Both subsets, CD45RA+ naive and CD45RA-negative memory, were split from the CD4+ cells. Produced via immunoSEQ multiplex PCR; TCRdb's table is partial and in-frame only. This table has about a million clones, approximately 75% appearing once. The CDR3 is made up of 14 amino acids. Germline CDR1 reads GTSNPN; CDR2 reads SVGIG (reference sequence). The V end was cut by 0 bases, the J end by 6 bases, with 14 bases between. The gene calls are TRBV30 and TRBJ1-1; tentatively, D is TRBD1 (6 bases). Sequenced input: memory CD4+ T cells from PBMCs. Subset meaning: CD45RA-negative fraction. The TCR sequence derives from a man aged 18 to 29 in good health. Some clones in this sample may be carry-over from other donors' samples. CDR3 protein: CAWSVEGGASEAFF. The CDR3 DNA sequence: TGTGCCTGGAGTGTAGAAGGGGGGGCCTCTGAAGCTTTCTTT.